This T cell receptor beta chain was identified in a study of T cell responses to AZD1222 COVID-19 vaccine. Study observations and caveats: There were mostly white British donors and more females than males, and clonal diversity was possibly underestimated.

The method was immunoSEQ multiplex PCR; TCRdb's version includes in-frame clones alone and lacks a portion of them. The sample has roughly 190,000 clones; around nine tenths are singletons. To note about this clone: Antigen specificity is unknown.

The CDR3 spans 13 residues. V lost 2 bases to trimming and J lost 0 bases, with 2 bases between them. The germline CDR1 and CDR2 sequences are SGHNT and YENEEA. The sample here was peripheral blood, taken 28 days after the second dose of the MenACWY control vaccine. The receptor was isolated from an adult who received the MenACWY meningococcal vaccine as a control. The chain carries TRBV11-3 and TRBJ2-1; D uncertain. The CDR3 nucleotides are TGTGCCAGCAGCTTAAGCTCCTACAATGAGCAGTTCTTC. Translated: CASSLSSYNEQFF.